The 9 T cell receptor beta chains below were found in one sample sequenced in a study of shared clonotypes between healthy human individuals. Assay: immunoSEQ multiplex PCR; the TCRdb copy retains only in-frame clones and omits some. The data contain some 580,000 clones, about 97% of them singletons. The sequencing input was naive CD4+ T cells sorted from blood. Regarding subset: CD45RA+ positively selected. Receptors originate from a woman in her 30s in good health.

This chain links TRBV5-4 with TRBJ1-3, with TRBD1 matching 10 bases. The CDR3 has 15 amino acids. V shed 3 bases and J 7 bases; nucleotides not matched to a gene: 7. Germline CDR1 is SGHNT and CDR2 is YYREEE (reference sequence). The CDR3 DNA sequence: TGTGCCAGCAGCTCCGGGACAGGGGCCGGGAACACCATATATTTT. Translated, it gives CASSSGTGAGNTIYF. The whole variable domain, filled in from reference TRBV5-4 and TRBJ1-3, reads ETGVTQSPTHLIKTRGQQVTLRCSSQSGHNTVSWYQQALGQGPQFIFQYYREEENGRGNFPPRFSGLQFPNYSSELNVNALELDDSALYLCASSSGTGAGNTIYFGEGSWLTVV.

V usage is TRBV7-8 and J usage is TRBJ1-4, with 7 bases fitting TRBD1. The ends lost 4 bases at V and 8 bases at J; junction bases unmatched: 1. The CDR3 runs to 12 residues. The germline V gene has CDR1 SGHVS and CDR2 FQNEAQ. The CDR3 is CASSYRGEKLFF. CDR3 sequence (DNA): TGTGCCAGCAGCTACAGGGGCGAAAAACTGTTTTTT.

This chain joins TRBV6-5 and TRBJ2-3; TRBD2 matches at 10 bases. In germline, CDR1 is MNHEY, CDR2 SVGAGI. Trimming at V came to 2 bases and at J to 5 bases, leaving 7 bases not matched to a gene. This CDR3 comprises 16 residues. CDR3 DNA sequence: TGTGCCAGCAGTTACCCTAGCGGGAGCGGAAGAGATACGCAGTATTTT. Translated: CASSYPSGSGRDTQYF.

The rearrangement links TRBV5-1 to TRBJ2-5; D perhaps matches TRBD2 (6 bases). CDR1 is SGHRS, CDR2 YFSETQ, per germline. The CDR3 is 15 residues long. V was cut by 0 bases and J by 2 bases, with 11 bases left in between. The CDR3 DNA follows: TGCGCCAGCAGCTTGGCCGGGAGATTTCAAGAGACCCAGTACTTC. It translates to CASSLAGRFQETQYF.

This chain joins TRBV18 and TRBJ1-2; 9 bases are a match to TRBD1. The CDR3 runs to 17 residues. In germline, CDR1 is KGHSH, CDR2 LQKENI. V shed 0 bases, J shed 4 bases, and the junction held 9 bases outside the gene matches. The CDR3 loop reads CASSPPWGQGASYGYTF. DNA for the CDR3: TGTGCCAGCTCACCACCTTGGGGACAGGGAGCCTCCTATGGCTACACCTTC.

The rearrangement uses TRBV11-2 and TRBJ1-1; the D is unclear. The CDR3 spans 15 residues. Trimming removed 0 bases from V and 7 bases from J, with 15 bases in between. The germline V gene has CDR1 SGHAT and CDR2 FQNNGV. The CDR3 coding sequence is TGTGCCAGCAGCTTAGAGGTGTCCCCCCACTTTGAAGCTTTCTTT. Translation: CASSLEVSPHFEAFF.

V usage is TRBV9 and J usage is TRBJ2-7, with TRBD1 matching over 8 bases. The junction had 3 bases not matched to a gene; V was cut back by 0 bases and J by 4 bases. Germline loops: CDR1 SGDLS, CDR2 YYNGEE. CDR3 length equals 14 residues. In nucleotides, the CDR3 is TGTGCCAGCAGCGTAGATGACAGGGGATACGAGCAGTACTTC. This translates into CASSVDDRGYEQYF.

V usage is TRBV4-2 and J usage is TRBJ2-7, with TRBD2 matching 11 bases. Losses at the gene ends were 2 bases for V and 7 bases for J; bases not matched to a gene: 13. Germline-derived CDR1 and CDR2 are LGHNA and YNFKEQ. This CDR3 contains 17 residues. The CDR3 region is CASSQRRSSGRRGEQYF. The CDR3 nucleotides read TGTGCCAGCAGCCAAAGGAGGTCTAGCGGGAGGCGGGGAGAGCAGTACTTC.

This chain links TRBV5-4 with TRBJ2-5; 9 positions agree with TRBD2. The CDR3 runs 16 residues. In germline, CDR1 is SGHNT, CDR2 YYREEE (reference sequence). V gave up 0 bases and J gave up 2 bases; unmatched junction bases: 5. The CDR3 loop reads CASSLEGTSRQETQYF. CDR3 nucleotides: TGTGCCAGCAGCTTGGAAGGGACTAGCAGACAAGAGACCCAGTACTTC. The full variable domain, with the rest looked up from reference TRBV5-4 and TRBJ2-5, is ETGVTQSPTHLIKTRGQQVTLRCSSQSGHNTVSWYQQALGQGPQFIFQYYREEENGRGNFPPRFSGLQFPNYSSELNVNALELDDSALYLCASSLEGTSRQETQYFGPGTRLLVL.